The clone carrying this TCR beta chain was counted a few times. Antigen: not known. V dropped 0 bases and J dropped 0 bases, with 9 bases sitting between them. This CDR3 has 17 amino acids. The germline gives CDR1 PRHDT, CDR2 FYEKMQ (reference sequence). This specimen comes from a study of response to subunit inactivated influenza vaccine. TCRdb redid the calling of the RT-PCR reads with MiXCR, one entry per CDR3 protein. The sample yields approximately 530,000 distinct CDR3 sequences, less than 8% seen once. Study results and caveats: Researchers suggested that each seasonal influenza vaccination recruits few new T cells.

The source is a man aged 50-75 years who received an inactivated influenza vaccine. The chain has TRBV13 and TRBJ1-6; no firm D call. The material sequenced was PBMCs from blood, taken less than 30 months after vaccination. The DNA of the CDR3 is TGTGCCAGCAGCTTAGGTGTGGGTAGCTCCTATAATTCACCCCTCCACTTT. This sequence encodes CASSLGVGSSYNSPLHF. The whole variable domain, remainder taken from reference TRBV13 and TRBJ1-6, is AAGVIQSPRHLIKEKRETATLKCYPIPRHDTVYWYQQGPGQDPQFLISFYEKMQSDKGSIPDRFSAQQFSDYHSELNMSSLELGDSALYFCASSLGVGSSYNSPLHFGNGTRLTVT.